The clone carrying this T cell receptor (beta chain) has a count of ten or more. Its cognate antigen is unknown. This CDR3 region has 16 residues. The V gene lost 0 bases and the J gene lost 0 bases, with 8 bases spanning the gap. CDR1 and CDR2 (germline): LGHDT, YNNKEL (reference sequence). The study excluded patients with uncontrolled infection, other autoimmune disease, pregnancy or lactation. This sample stems from a study of T cells in Graves' hyperthyroidism and ophthalmopathy. Overall study results and limits: Most expanded thyroid clonotypes above 0.001 recurred in blood. Median prediction lead before ophthalmopathy onset was 5 to 7.5 months with the model.

Amplification of TCR beta CDR3 regions used RNA as the template. A set of HTBI primers served as the primers for a first-round RT-PCR of the TCR CDR3. A single record per CDR3 protein comes from TCRdb applying MiXCR to the multiplex PCR reads. This table has about 640,000 distinct CDR3 sequences, about 15% appearing once. V is TRBV3-1 and J is TRBJ2-2; D remains unclear. The source of this sequence is a woman aged 50 to 60 with Graves' ophthalmopathy. Sequencing used blood. CDR3 DNA sequence: TGTGCCAGCAGCCAAGAAAGTCTAGCGAACACCGGGGAGCTGTTTTTT. Its translation: CASSQESLANTGELFF.